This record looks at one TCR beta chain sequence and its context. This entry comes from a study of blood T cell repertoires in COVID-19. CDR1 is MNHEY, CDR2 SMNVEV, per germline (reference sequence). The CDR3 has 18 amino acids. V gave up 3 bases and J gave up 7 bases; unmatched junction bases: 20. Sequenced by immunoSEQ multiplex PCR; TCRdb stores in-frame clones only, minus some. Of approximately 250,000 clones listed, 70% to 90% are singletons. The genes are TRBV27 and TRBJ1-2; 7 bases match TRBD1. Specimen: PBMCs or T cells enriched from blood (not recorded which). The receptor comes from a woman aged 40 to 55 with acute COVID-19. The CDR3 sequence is CASSFLGLTGRGESGYTF. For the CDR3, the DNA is TGTGCCAGCAGTTTTTTAGGTTTGACAGGGAGAGGGGAGAGTGGCTACACCTTC.